Listed below are T cell receptor beta chains from one sample, sequenced in a study of blood T cell repertoires in COVID-19. Generated by immunoSEQ multiplex PCR, the TCRdb table keeps only in-frame clones and is missing some. This sample yields fewer than 140,000 clones, of which about four fifths are seen a single time; 11% to 15% belongs to the top ten. The sequenced sample was peripheral blood. Receptors were obtained from an older woman with acute or convalescent COVID-19. The CDR3 runs from the conserved cysteine through the conserved F or W. Fields, in order: J gene, clone size, D gene, V gene, CDR3 DNA, CDR3 protein. A D gene is named only where the DNA matches it firmly. Size values are once, few and many counts, or a class for expanded clones, and some rows have none.

j_call: TRBJ2-1
clone_size: NA
d_call: TRBD1
v_call: TRBV2
cdr3_nt: TGTGCCAGCAGTGGAGACAGGGGGGCCTACAATGAGCAGTTCTTC
cdr3_aa: CASSGDRGAYNEQFF

j_call: TRBJ2-6
clone_size: NA
d_call: TRBD2
v_call: TRBV3-1/TRBV3-2
cdr3_nt: TGTGCCAGCAGCCAAGATTCTCAGCGGGGGGCTTACTCTGGGGCCAACGTCCTGACTTTC
cdr3_aa: CASSQDSQRGAYSGANVLTF

j_call: TRBJ2-3
clone_size: once
d_call: TRBD2
v_call: TRBV4-2
cdr3_nt: TGTGCCAGCAGCCAAGAAGCTTGGCGGGAGGGCATAGGGGGGACAGATACGCAGTATTTT
cdr3_aa: CASSQEAWREGIGGTDTQYF

j_call: TRBJ2-2
clone_size: NA
d_call: TRBD2
v_call: TRBV2
cdr3_nt: TGTGCCAGCAGTGGACTAGCGGGGGGAATCGGGGAGCTGTTTTTT
cdr3_aa: CASSGLAGGIGELFF

j_call: TRBJ2-2
clone_size: many
d_call: NA
v_call: TRBV5-1
cdr3_nt: TGCGCCAGCAGCGCACAGGGTCCCGCCGGGGAGCTGTTTTTT
cdr3_aa: CASSAQGPAGELFF

j_call: TRBJ2-1
clone_size: NA
d_call: TRBD2
v_call: TRBV11-2
cdr3_nt: TGTGCCAGCAGCGCGTCTAGCGGGTCCTACAATGAGCAGTTCTTC
cdr3_aa: CASSASSGSYNEQFF

j_call: TRBJ1-1
clone_size: NA
d_call: TRBD1
v_call: TRBV3-1/TRBV3-2
cdr3_nt: TGTGCCAGCAGCCTGACAGGGGCGGTCTCGAACACTGAAGCTTTCTTT
cdr3_aa: CASSLTGAVSNTEAFF

j_call: TRBJ2-1
clone_size: once
d_call: TRBD2
v_call: TRBV7-2
cdr3_nt: TGTGCCAGCAGCCCTAAAGGGACTAGCGGGGGATACAATGAGCAGTTCTTC
cdr3_aa: CASSPKGTSGGYNEQFF

j_call: TRBJ1-1
clone_size: NA
d_call: TRBD1
v_call: TRBV12-3/TRBV12-4
cdr3_nt: TGTGCCAGCAGTCGGACAGGGGGAACTGAAGCTTTCTTT
cdr3_aa: CASSRTGGTEAFF

j_call: TRBJ2-4
clone_size: NA
d_call: NA
v_call: TRBV5-6
cdr3_nt: TGTGCCAGCAGCTTGTCCCAAAACCAGGCCATTCAGTACTTC
cdr3_aa: CASSLSQNQAIQYF

j_call: TRBJ1-5
clone_size: few
d_call: TRBD1
v_call: TRBV2
cdr3_nt: TGTGCCAGCAGTGACTGGGACAGAAATCAGCCCCAGCATTTT
cdr3_aa: CASSDWDRNQPQHF

j_call: TRBJ2-5
clone_size: NA
d_call: TRBD1
v_call: TRBV27
cdr3_nt: TGTGCCAGCAGTTTATCGACGGGGACAGCCCAAGAGACCCAGTACTTC
cdr3_aa: CASSLSTGTAQETQYF

j_call: TRBJ2-2
clone_size: NA
d_call: NA
v_call: TRBV7-8
cdr3_nt: TGTGCCAGCAGCTTACAGGGGTTGGACACCGGGGAGCTGTTTTTT
cdr3_aa: CASSLQGLDTGELFF

j_call: TRBJ2-2
clone_size: NA
d_call: TRBD2
v_call: TRBV5-4
cdr3_nt: TGTGCCAGCAGCTTGATCGGGGGGGCCGGAAACACCGGGGAGCTGTTTTTT
cdr3_aa: CASSLIGGAGNTGELFF

j_call: TRBJ2-7
clone_size: NA
d_call: TRBD1
v_call: TRBV29-1
cdr3_nt: TGCAGCGCCGGACAGGGGGCTTACGAGCAGTACTTC
cdr3_aa: CSAGQGAYEQYF

j_call: TRBJ1-5
clone_size: NA
d_call: TRBD1
v_call: TRBV2
cdr3_nt: TGTGCCAGCAGCAGGGACAGGGCCTACAATCAGCCCCAGCATTTT
cdr3_aa: CASSRDRAYNQPQHF

j_call: TRBJ2-5
clone_size: NA
d_call: TRBD2
v_call: TRBV28
cdr3_nt: TGTGCCAGCAGTCCCCCGGGGGGGCGCGAGACCCAGTACTTC
cdr3_aa: CASSPPGGRETQYF

j_call: TRBJ2-7
clone_size: many
d_call: TRBD2
v_call: TRBV7-8
cdr3_nt: TGTGCCAGCAGCCTCGCGGGAGGGCCGATCAGCTCCTACGAGCAGTACTTC
cdr3_aa: CASSLAGGPISSYEQYF

j_call: TRBJ2-1
clone_size: NA
d_call: NA
v_call: TRBV10-3
cdr3_nt: TGTGCCAGCGGGATCAACAATGAGCAGTTCTTC
cdr3_aa: CASGINNEQFF

j_call: TRBJ2-3
clone_size: NA
d_call: TRBD2
v_call: TRBV6-1
cdr3_nt: TGTGCCAGCAGTGTGCCTAGAGCGGGAGGGCCGTCCACGCAGTATTTT
cdr3_aa: CASSVPRAGGPSTQYF

j_call: TRBJ1-1
clone_size: NA
d_call: NA
v_call: TRBV2
cdr3_nt: TGTGCCAGCAGCCGACAGGTAAACACTGAAGCTTTCTTT
cdr3_aa: CASSRQVNTEAFF

j_call: TRBJ2-3
clone_size: NA
d_call: TRBD2
v_call: TRBV4-1
cdr3_nt: TGCGCCAGCAGCCTATCAGCCACTAGCGGGGGCACAGATACGCAGTATTTT
cdr3_aa: CASSLSATSGGTDTQYF

j_call: TRBJ2-7
clone_size: few
d_call: NA
v_call: TRBV24-1
cdr3_nt: TGTGCCACCAGTGGTTCCGACCCGGAGTTATACGAGCAGTACTTC
cdr3_aa: CATSGSDPELYEQYF

j_call: TRBJ1-5
clone_size: once
d_call: TRBD1
v_call: TRBV2
cdr3_nt: TGTGCCAGCAGGGACAGGGTGGGCAATCAGCCCCAGCATTTT
cdr3_aa: CASRDRVGNQPQHF

j_call: TRBJ1-1
clone_size: NA
d_call: NA
v_call: TRBV10-3
cdr3_nt: TGTGCCATCAGGGGCCAGAACACTGAAGCTTTCTTT
cdr3_aa: CAIRGQNTEAFF

j_call: TRBJ1-5
clone_size: NA
d_call: NA
v_call: TRBV4-1
cdr3_nt: TGCGCCAGCAGCCAAGACGGGAATCAGCCCCAGCATTTT
cdr3_aa: CASSQDGNQPQHF

j_call: TRBJ2-1
clone_size: NA
d_call: NA
v_call: TRBV9
cdr3_nt: TGTGCCAGCAGCAAACCCGAGACTAGCTACAATGAGCAGTTCTTC
cdr3_aa: CASSKPETSYNEQFF

j_call: TRBJ1-1
clone_size: NA
d_call: TRBD1
v_call: TRBV6-5
cdr3_nt: TGTGCCAGCAGTTCAAACAGGGGGGTCGACTCTGAAGCTTTCTTT
cdr3_aa: CASSSNRGVDSEAFF

j_call: TRBJ2-1
clone_size: few
d_call: NA
v_call: TRBV19
cdr3_nt: TGTGCCAGTAGTGCAACAGGGACGGGGCCTGAGCAGTTCTTC
cdr3_aa: CASSATGTGPEQFF

j_call: TRBJ1-2
clone_size: NA
d_call: NA
v_call: TRBV6-5
cdr3_nt: TGTGCCAGCAGTTCCCCGGGTCGGAGTAACTATGGCTACACCTTC
cdr3_aa: CASSSPGRSNYGYTF

j_call: TRBJ2-7
clone_size: NA
d_call: TRBD1
v_call: TRBV7-9
cdr3_nt: TGTGCCAGCAGCTTAGGGTTTCGGACTAGGGGACAGGGGATTTATGAGCAGTACTTC
cdr3_aa: CASSLGFRTRGQGIYEQYF

j_call: TRBJ2-3
clone_size: once
d_call: TRBD2
v_call: TRBV2
cdr3_nt: TGTGCCAGCAAGGTTTTGGGGGGGGGCACAGATACGCAGTATTTT
cdr3_aa: CASKVLGGGTDTQYF

j_call: TRBJ1-6
clone_size: NA
d_call: TRBD1
v_call: TRBV6-5
cdr3_nt: TGTGCCAGCAAGACGACAGGGGGCGGTTCACCCCTCCACTTT
cdr3_aa: CASKTTGGGSPLHF

j_call: TRBJ2-7
clone_size: NA
d_call: NA
v_call: TRBV5-1
cdr3_nt: TGCGCCAGCAGCTTGGCCGCAGCGGAAGCCTACGAGCAGTACTTC
cdr3_aa: CASSLAAAEAYEQYF

j_call: TRBJ1-4
clone_size: NA
d_call: NA
v_call: TRBV7-9
cdr3_nt: TGTGCCAGCAGCGCTACACCGGGTTTGGGTGAAAAACTGTTTTTT
cdr3_aa: CASSATPGLGEKLFF

j_call: TRBJ2-7
clone_size: few
d_call: NA
v_call: TRBV14
cdr3_nt: TGTGCCAGCAGCCAGCTTAACAGGTTCTTAGGCAACGAGCAGTACTTC
cdr3_aa: CASSQLNRFLGNEQYF

j_call: TRBJ1-6
clone_size: NA
d_call: NA
v_call: TRBV5-1
cdr3_nt: TGCGCCAGCAGCTTGGGGACAGACCATTATAATTCACCCCTCCACTTT
cdr3_aa: CASSLGTDHYNSPLHF

j_call: TRBJ1-1
clone_size: few
d_call: NA
v_call: TRBV28
cdr3_nt: TGTGCCAGCATCAGGGCCTATGAAGCTTTCTTT
cdr3_aa: CASIRAYEAFF

j_call: TRBJ2-7
clone_size: NA
d_call: NA
v_call: TRBV2
cdr3_nt: TGTGCCAGCAGGATCACTACGACCCTTGACGAGCAGTACTTC
cdr3_aa: CASRITTTLDEQYF

j_call: TRBJ1-1
clone_size: NA
d_call: NA
v_call: TRBV18
cdr3_nt: TGTGCCAGCTCACCACCAACAGCCTCCCACACTGAAGCTTTCTTT
cdr3_aa: CASSPPTASHTEAFF

j_call: TRBJ2-7
clone_size: NA
d_call: NA
v_call: TRBV28
cdr3_nt: TGTGCCAGCAGTTTAACAGTCTACGAGCAGTACTTC
cdr3_aa: CASSLTVYEQYF

j_call: TRBJ2-2
clone_size: NA
d_call: NA
v_call: TRBV11-2
cdr3_nt: TGTGCCAGCAGCTTAGCAAGCATATCGAACACCGGGGAGCTGTTTTTT
cdr3_aa: CASSLASISNTGELFF

j_call: TRBJ2-5
clone_size: NA
d_call: NA
v_call: TRBV6-6
cdr3_nt: TGTGCCAGCAGAAAGGGTCAACTAGAGGAGACCCAGTACTTC
cdr3_aa: CASRKGQLEETQYF

j_call: TRBJ1-5
clone_size: NA
d_call: TRBD1
v_call: TRBV6-2/TRBV6-3
cdr3_nt: TGTGCCAGCAGTCGGACAGGGTTTTCCCTAAACGATCAGCCCCAGCATTTT
cdr3_aa: CASSRTGFSLNDQPQHF

j_call: TRBJ2-7
clone_size: NA
d_call: NA
v_call: TRBV11-2
cdr3_nt: TGTGCCAGCAGCCCCGGACAATTGGGGCTGGACGAGCAGTACTTC
cdr3_aa: CASSPGQLGLDEQYF

j_call: TRBJ1-5
clone_size: NA
d_call: NA
v_call: TRBV18
cdr3_nt: TGTGCCAGCTCACCGCAGCAGGGCGGGAGTCAGCCCCAGCATTTT
cdr3_aa: CASSPQQGGSQPQHF

j_call: TRBJ1-6
clone_size: few
d_call: TRBD1
v_call: TRBV14
cdr3_nt: TGTGCCAGCAGCCAATTAACAGGGGAATCACCCCTCCACTTT
cdr3_aa: CASSQLTGESPLHF

j_call: TRBJ2-7
clone_size: NA
d_call: TRBD2
v_call: TRBV10-2
cdr3_nt: TGCGCCAGCAGACTAGCGGGAGGGCGGTACGAGCAGTACTTC
cdr3_aa: CASRLAGGRYEQYF

j_call: TRBJ2-7
clone_size: NA
d_call: TRBD2
v_call: TRBV5-4
cdr3_nt: TGTGCCAGCAGCTTGAAAACCGGGACTAGCGGGGGCGAGCAGTACTTC
cdr3_aa: CASSLKTGTSGGEQYF

j_call: TRBJ1-2
clone_size: NA
d_call: NA
v_call: TRBV4-2
cdr3_nt: TGTGCCAGCAGCCAAGATCGTGGGGGAGGTGTAAGTGGCTACACCTTC
cdr3_aa: CASSQDRGGGVSGYTF